Described below is a single TCR beta chain sequence and its context. Antigen specificity is unknown. Generated by immunoSEQ multiplex PCR, the TCRdb table keeps only in-frame clones and is missing some. The sample has about 30,000 clones, about 86% seen once. The data belong to a study of lymphopenia after photon versus proton radiotherapy. Findings of the study overall: Relative stability marked proton patients; photon patients lost diversity and naive cells. Survival link was tested only in deceased patients; proton benefit remains a possibility.

The CDR3 spans 16 residues. V lost 4 bases and J lost 0; bases outside the gene matches: 4. The V gene's germline CDR1 is ENHRY and CDR2 SYGVKD. Sequencing was performed on peripheral blood, taken from a patient treated with proton-based radiotherapy. The TCR sequence derives from a woman in her sixties or seventies with cholangiocarcinoma. Some clones in this sample may be carry-over from other donors' samples. The chain combines TRBV10-3 with TRBJ2-3; 10 bases map to TRBD1. CDR3 in amino acids: CAISVGQGVSTDTQYF. The CDR3 DNA is TGTGCCATCAGTGTAGGACAGGGGGTCAGCACAGATACGCAGTATTTT.